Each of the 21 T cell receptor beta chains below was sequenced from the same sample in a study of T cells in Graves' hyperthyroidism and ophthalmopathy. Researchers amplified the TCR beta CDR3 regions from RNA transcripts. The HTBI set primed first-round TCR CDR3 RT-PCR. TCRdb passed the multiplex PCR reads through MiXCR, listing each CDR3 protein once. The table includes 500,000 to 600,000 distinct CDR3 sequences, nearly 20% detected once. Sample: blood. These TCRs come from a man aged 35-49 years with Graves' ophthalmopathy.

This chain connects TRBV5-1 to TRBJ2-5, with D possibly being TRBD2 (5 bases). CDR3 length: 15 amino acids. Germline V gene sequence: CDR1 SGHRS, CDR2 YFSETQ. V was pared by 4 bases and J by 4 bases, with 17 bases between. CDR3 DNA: TGCGCCAGCAGCCACCTGGAGTCTGGAGGAGAGACCCAGTACTTC. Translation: CASSHLESGGETQYF.

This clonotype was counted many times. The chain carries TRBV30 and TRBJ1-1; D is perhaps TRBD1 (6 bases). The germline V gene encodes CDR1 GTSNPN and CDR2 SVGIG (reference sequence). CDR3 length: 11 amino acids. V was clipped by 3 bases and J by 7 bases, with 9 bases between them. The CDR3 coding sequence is TGTGCCTGGAGCCACAGGGATGAAGCTTTCTTT. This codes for CAWSHRDEAFF.

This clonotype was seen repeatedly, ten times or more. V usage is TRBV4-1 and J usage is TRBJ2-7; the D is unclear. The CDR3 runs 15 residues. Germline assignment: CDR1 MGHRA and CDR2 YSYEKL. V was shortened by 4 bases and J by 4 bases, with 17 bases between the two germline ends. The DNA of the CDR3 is TGCGCCAGCAGCCTTACTATGACGGCGGCTTACGAGCAGTACTTC. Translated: CASSLTMTAAYEQYF.

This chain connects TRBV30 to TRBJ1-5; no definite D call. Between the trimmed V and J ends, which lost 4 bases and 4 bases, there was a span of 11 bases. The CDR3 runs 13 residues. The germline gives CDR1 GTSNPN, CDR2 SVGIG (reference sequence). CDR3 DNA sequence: TGTGCCTGGAACGAAGGGAAAAATCAGCCCCAGCATTTT. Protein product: CAWNEGKNQPQHF.

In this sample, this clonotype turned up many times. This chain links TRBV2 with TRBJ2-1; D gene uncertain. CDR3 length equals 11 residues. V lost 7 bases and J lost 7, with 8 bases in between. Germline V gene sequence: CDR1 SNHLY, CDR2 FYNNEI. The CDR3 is CASKVGNEQFF. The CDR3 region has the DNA TGTGCCAGCAAGGTGGGAAATGAGCAGTTCTTC.

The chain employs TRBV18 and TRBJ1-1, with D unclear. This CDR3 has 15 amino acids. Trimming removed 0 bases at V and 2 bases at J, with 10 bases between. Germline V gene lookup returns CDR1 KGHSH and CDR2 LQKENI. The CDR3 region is CASSPPDPGNTEAFF. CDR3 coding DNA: TGTGCCAGCTCACCACCGGATCCCGGTAACACTGAAGCTTTCTTT.

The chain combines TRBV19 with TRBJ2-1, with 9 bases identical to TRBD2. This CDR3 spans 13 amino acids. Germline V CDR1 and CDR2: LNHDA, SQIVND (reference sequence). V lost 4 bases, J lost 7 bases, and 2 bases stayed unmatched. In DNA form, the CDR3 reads TGTGCCAGTAGTAGCGGGGGGGTTAATGAGCAGTTCTTC. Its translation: CASSSGGVNEQFF.

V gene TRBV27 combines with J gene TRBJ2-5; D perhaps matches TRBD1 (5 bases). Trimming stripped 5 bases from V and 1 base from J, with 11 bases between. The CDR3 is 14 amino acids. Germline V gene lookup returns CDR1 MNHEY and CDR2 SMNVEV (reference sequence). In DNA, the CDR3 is TGTGCCAGCAGTCTTCTTGACAGCCAAGAGACCCAGTACTTC. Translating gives CASSLLDSQETQYF.

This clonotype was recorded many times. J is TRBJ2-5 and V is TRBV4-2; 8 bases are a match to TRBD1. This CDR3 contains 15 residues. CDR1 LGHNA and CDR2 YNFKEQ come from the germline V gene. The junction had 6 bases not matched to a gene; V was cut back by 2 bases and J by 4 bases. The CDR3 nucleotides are TGTGCCAGCAGCCAAACTACAGGGGGGCGAGAGACCCAGTACTTC. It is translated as CASSQTTGGRETQYF.

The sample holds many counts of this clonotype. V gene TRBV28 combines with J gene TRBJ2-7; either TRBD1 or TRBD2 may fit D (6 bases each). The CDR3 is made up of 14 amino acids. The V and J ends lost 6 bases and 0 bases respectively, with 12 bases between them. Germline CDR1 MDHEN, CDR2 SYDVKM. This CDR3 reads CASRLQGLSYEQYF. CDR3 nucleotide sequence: TGTGCCAGCAGACTACAGGGACTCTCCTACGAGCAGTACTTC.

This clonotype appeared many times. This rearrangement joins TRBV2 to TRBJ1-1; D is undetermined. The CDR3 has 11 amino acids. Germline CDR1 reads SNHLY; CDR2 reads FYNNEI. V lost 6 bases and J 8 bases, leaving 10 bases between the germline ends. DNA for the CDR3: TGTGCCAGCAGCGGGGAGCGGGAAGCTTTCTTT. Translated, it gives CASSGEREAFF.

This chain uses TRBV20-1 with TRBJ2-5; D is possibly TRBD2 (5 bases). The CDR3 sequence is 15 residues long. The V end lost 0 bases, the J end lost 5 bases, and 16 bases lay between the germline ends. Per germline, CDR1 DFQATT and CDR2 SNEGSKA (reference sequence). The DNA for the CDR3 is TGCAGTGCTAGAGATGCCGGGAAGGGAATTGAGACCCAGTACTTC. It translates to CSARDAGKGIETQYF.

The DNA for the CDR3 is TGCGCCAGCAGCCAAGAAGCTAGCGGGGGGGTTAGTGAGCAGTTCTTC. Its translation: CASSQEASGGVSEQFF. The chain joins TRBV4-1 to TRBJ2-1; 12 nucleotides line up with TRBD2. The germline V gene has CDR1 MGHRA and CDR2 YSYEKL. Unmatched junction bases numbered 6, after V lost 0 bases and J lost 9 bases. This CDR3 is built from 16 residues.

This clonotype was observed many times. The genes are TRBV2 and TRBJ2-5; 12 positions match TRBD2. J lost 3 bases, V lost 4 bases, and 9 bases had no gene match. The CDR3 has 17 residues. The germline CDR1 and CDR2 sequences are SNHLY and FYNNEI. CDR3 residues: CASSVELAGGREETQYF. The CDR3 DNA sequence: TGTGCCAGCAGTGTTGAGCTAGCGGGAGGGAGGGAAGAGACCCAGTACTTC. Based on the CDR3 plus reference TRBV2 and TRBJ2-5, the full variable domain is EPEVTQTPSHQVTQMGQEVILRCVPISNHLYFYWYRQILGQKVEFLVSFYNNEISEKSEIFDDQFSVERPDGSNFTLKIRSTKLEDSAMYFCASSVELAGGREETQYFGPGTRLLVL.

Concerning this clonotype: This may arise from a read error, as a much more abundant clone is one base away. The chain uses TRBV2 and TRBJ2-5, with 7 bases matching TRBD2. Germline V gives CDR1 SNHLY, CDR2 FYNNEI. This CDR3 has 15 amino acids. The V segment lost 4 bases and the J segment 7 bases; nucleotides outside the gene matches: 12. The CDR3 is CASSGQGGGFATQYF. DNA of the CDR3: TGTGCCAGCAGTGGCCAAGGCGGGGGTTTTGCGACCCAGTACTTC. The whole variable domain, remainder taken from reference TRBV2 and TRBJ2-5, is EPEVTQTPSHQVTQMGQEVILRCVPISNHLYFYWYRQILGQKVEFLVSFYNNEISEKSEIFDDQFSVERPDGSNFTLKIRSTKLEDSAMYFCASSGQGGGFATQYFGPGTRLLVL.

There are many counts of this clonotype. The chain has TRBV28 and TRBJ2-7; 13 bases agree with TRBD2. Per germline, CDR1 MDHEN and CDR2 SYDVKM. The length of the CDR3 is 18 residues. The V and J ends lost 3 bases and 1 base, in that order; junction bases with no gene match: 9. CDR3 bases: TGTGCCAGCAGTTTCCCGACTAGCGGGAGGCAAGTGTCCTACGAGCAGTACTTC. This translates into CASSFPTSGRQVSYEQYF.

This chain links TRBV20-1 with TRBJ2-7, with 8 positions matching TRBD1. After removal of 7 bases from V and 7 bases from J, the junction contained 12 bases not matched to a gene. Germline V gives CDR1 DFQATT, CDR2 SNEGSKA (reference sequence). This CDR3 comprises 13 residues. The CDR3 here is CSGSRQGAREQYF. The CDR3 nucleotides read TGCAGTGGGTCCCGGCAGGGGGCGAGGGAGCAGTACTTC.

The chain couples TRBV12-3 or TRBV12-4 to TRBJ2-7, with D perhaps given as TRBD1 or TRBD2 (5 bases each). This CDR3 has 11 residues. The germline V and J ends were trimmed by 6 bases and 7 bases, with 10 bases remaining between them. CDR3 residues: CASRLEGEQYF. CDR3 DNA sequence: TGTGCCAGCAGGCTCGAGGGGGAGCAGTACTTC.

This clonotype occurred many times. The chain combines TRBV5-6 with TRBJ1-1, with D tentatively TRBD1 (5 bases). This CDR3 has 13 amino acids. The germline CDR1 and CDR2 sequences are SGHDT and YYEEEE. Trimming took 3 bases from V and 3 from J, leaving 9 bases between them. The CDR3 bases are TGTGCCAGCAGCTGGGTGGGGGACACTGAAGCTTTCTTT. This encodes CASSWVGDTEAFF.

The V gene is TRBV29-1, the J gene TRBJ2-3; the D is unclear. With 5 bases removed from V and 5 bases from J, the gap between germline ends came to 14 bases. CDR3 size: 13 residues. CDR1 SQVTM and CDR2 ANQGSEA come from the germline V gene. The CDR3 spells CSVWIGAIDTQYF. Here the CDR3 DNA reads TGCAGCGTTTGGATCGGTGCTATAGATACGCAGTATTTT.

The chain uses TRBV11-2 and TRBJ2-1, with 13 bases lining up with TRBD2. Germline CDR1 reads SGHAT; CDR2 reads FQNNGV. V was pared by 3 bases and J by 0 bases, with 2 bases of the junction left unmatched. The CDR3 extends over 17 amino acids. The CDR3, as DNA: TGTGCCAGCAGCTTGGGACTAGCGGGGTTCTCCTACAATGAGCAGTTCTTC. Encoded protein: CASSLGLAGFSYNEQFF.